This T cell receptor beta chain is from a study of cytomegalovirus exposure and HLA in healthy donors. Primers included in the PCR were 60 Vbeta and 13 Jbeta primers. Clones were read by immunoSEQ multiplex PCR, and TCRdb kept only the in-frame ones, dropping some. The sample carries 150,000 to 200,000 clones, about three quarters recorded once. This clone has only one observation. This CDR3 region has 16 residues. V was clipped by 0 bases and J by 2 bases; unmatched bases: 4. The germline V gene encodes CDR1 SGHNT and CDR2 YYREEE (reference sequence). The receptor was derived from a young man in good health and CMV-seropositive. V usage is TRBV5-4 and J usage is TRBJ2-1; 8 nucleotides align to TRBD2. Sample: PBMCs. In DNA, the CDR3 is TGTGCCAGCAGCTTGGCGGGACTAGTCACCTACAATGAGCAGTTCTTC. Translating it yields CASSLAGLVTYNEQFF.